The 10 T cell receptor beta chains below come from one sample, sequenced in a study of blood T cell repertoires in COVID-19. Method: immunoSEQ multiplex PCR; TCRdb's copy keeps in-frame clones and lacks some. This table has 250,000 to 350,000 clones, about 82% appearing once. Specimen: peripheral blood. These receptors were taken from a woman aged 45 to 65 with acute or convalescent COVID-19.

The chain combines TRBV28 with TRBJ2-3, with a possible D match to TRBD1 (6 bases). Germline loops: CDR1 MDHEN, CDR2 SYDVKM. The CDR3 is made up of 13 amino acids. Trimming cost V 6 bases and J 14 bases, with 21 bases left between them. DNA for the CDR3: TGTGCCAGCAGCCAGAAGTATCGTTGGGACACGTATTTT. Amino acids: CASSQKYRWDTYF.

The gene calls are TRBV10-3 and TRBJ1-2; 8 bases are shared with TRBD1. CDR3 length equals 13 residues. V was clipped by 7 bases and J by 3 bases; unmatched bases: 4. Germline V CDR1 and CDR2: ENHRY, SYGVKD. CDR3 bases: TGTGCCATCACTACAGGGGGTGACTATGGCTACACCTTC. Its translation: CAITTGGDYGYTF.

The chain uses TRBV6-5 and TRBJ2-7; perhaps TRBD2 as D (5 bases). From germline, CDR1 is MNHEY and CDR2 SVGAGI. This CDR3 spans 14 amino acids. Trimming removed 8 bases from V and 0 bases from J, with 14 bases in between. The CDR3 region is CASRPSRDSYEQYF. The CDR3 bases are TGTGCCAGCCGTCCTTCTCGGGACTCCTACGAGCAGTACTTC.

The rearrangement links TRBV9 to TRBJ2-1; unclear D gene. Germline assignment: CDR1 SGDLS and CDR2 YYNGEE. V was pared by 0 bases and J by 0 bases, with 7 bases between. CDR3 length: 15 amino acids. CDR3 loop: CASSVEAHSYNEQFF. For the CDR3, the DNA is TGTGCCAGCAGCGTAGAAGCTCACTCCTACAATGAGCAGTTCTTC.

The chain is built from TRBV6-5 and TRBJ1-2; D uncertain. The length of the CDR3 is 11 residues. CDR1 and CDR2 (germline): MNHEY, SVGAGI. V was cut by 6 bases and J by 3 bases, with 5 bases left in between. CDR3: CASRSYYGYTF. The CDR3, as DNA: TGTGCCAGCAGAAGCTACTATGGCTACACCTTC.

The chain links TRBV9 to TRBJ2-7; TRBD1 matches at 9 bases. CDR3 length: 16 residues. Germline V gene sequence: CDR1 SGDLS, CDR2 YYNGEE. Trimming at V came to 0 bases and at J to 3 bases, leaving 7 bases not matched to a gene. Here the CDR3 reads CASSVAGQGKGYEQYF. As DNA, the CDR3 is TGTGCCAGCAGCGTAGCCGGACAGGGGAAGGGCTACGAGCAGTACTTC.

Written as DNA, the CDR3 is TGTGCCAGCAAGACAGGGCTGTATGGCACAGATACGCAGTATTTT. This translates into CASKTGLYGTDTQYF. V gene TRBV7-2 combines with J gene TRBJ2-3; 7 positions match TRBD1. V dropped 7 bases and J dropped 1; count of bases not matched to a gene: 8. Germline loops: CDR1 SGHTA, CDR2 FQGNSA. This CDR3 has 15 residues.

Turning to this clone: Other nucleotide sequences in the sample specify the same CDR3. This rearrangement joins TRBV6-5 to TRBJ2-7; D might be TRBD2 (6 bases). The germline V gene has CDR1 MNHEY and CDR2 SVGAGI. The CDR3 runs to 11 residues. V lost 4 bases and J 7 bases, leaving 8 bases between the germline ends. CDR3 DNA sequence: TGTGCCAGCAGTTTTGGGGGGGAGCAGTACTTC. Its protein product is CASSFGGEQYF.

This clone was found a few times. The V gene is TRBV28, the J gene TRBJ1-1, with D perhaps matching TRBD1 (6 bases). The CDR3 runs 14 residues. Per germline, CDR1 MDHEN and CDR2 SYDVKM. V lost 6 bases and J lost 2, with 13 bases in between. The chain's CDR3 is CASSTGHLNTEAFF. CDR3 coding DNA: TGTGCCAGCAGCACGGGACACCTAAACACTGAAGCTTTCTTT.

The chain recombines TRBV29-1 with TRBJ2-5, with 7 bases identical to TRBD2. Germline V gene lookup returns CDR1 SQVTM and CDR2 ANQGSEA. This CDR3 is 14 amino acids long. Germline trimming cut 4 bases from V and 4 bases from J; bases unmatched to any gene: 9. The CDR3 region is CSVGKGEGAETQYF. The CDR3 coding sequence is TGCAGCGTTGGAAAAGGGGAGGGTGCAGAGACCCAGTACTTC.